The sequence of this T cell receptor beta chain was determined in a study of PD-L1 blockade in urothelial cancer. Study-wide context: Patients, treated from about 2014 onward, received atezolizumab 1,200 mg intravenously every 3 weeks.

Time point described: pretreatment peripheral blood. The junction had 6 bases not matched to a gene; V was cut back by 4 bases and J by 1 base. The CDR3 spans 16 residues. Germline CDR1 and CDR2: WNHNN and SYGVQD (reference sequence). Sequencing was performed with immunoSEQ multiplex PCR; in TCRdb, only in-frame clones are kept and a portion is missing. This table holds about 95,000 clones, around 89% found once. Sequences were derived from PBMCs, sampled around atezolizumab (anti-PD-L1) treatment. The TCR originated in a man in his 60s with urothelial cancer. The chain combines TRBV10-1 with TRBJ2-1, with TRBD2 matching 8 bases. CDR3 nucleotide sequence: TGCGCCAGCAGTGCCGTGGTAGCGGGGTCCTACAATGAGCAGTTCTTC. Its protein product is CASSAVVAGSYNEQFF.